Listed here are 15 T cell receptor beta chains from one sample, sequenced in a study of T cell repertoires in cytomegalovirus infection. TCRdb processed the reads anew with MiXCR; each CDR3 protein has one entry. The sample includes over 250,000 distinct CDR3 sequences, roughly 21% of them seen just once. Which antigens these TCRs recognize remains unknown. The material was cultured PBMCs, obtained from culture after CMV antigen stimulation. The source is a human donor in good health (CMV status not recorded). Some clones in this sample may be carry-over from other donors' samples.

This rearrangement joins TRBV7-9 to TRBJ2-1; 10 bases agree with TRBD2. V trimming: 3 bases; J trimming: 3 bases; junction bases outside the gene matches: 5. This CDR3 is built from 16 residues. Germline values: CDR1 SEHNR, CDR2 FQNEAQ (reference sequence). For the CDR3, the DNA is TGTGCCAGCAGCTTTGGACTAGCGGACAACTACAATGAGCAGTTCTTC. It codes for CASSFGLADNYNEQFF.

This rearrangement joins TRBV7-9 to TRBJ2-7; D may match TRBD1 or TRBD2 (6 bases each). The ends were cut back, 5 bases at V and 6 bases at J, with 14 bases in the middle. The CDR3 is made up of 13 amino acids. From germline, CDR1 is SEHNR and CDR2 FQNEAQ (reference sequence). The CDR3 DNA sequence: TGTGCCAGCAGCGACCGGTGGGGGGCCGAGCAGTACTTC. Protein product: CASSDRWGAEQYF.

The chain combines TRBV15 with TRBJ2-5, with D possibly matching TRBD2 (5 bases). There are 14 residues in the CDR3. Trimming left V 0 bases short and J 5 bases short, with 10 bases between. The germline gives CDR1 LNHNV, CDR2 YYDKDF (reference sequence). Written as DNA, the CDR3 is TGTGCCACCAGCAGAGATCGTGGGAGCGAGACCCAGTACTTC. Its protein is CATSRDRGSETQYF.

This clonotype was observed many times. V usage is TRBV11-2 and J usage is TRBJ2-6, with D unresolved. V lost 0 bases and J lost 2, with 14 bases in between. CDR3 size: 18 residues. CDR1 and CDR2 from the germline V gene are SGHAT and FQNNGV. Here the CDR3 DNA reads TGTGCCAGCAGCTTAGATCTTTCCGCTCGCACTGGGGCCAACGTCCTGACTTTC. Amino acids: CASSLDLSARTGANVLTF.

V and J are TRBV4-3 and TRBJ2-1, with TRBD2 matching over 9 bases. The germline gives CDR1 LGHNA, CDR2 YSLEER. The CDR3 spans 17 residues. J was trimmed by 9 bases and V by 4 bases; bases with no gene match: 16. The DNA for the CDR3 is TGCGCCAGCAGCCGTATGTGGGGAATAGCGGGAGAGGGTGAGCAGTTCTTC. The encoded protein is CASSRMWGIAGEGEQFF.

This clonotype was picked up a small number of times. The chain couples TRBV6-6 to TRBJ1-1; D is unresolved. The CDR3 is 12 amino acids. With 2 bases removed from V and 3 bases from J, the gap between germline ends came to 4 bases. Germline-derived CDR1 and CDR2 are MNHNY and SVGAGI (reference sequence). The CDR3 loop reads CASSYTDTEAFF. The CDR3 DNA is TGTGCCAGCAGTTACACGGACACTGAAGCTTTCTTT.

This clonotype was seen once. The V gene is TRBV7-2, the J gene TRBJ2-1; the D is unclear. Germline V gene sequence: CDR1 SGHTA, CDR2 FQGNSA. V lost 3 bases to trimming and J lost 3 bases, with 9 bases between them. CDR3 length: 14 amino acids. The chain's CDR3 is CASSFEPSYNEQFF. Here the CDR3 DNA reads TGTGCCAGCAGCTTTGAACCCAGCTACAATGAGCAGTTCTTC.

This clonotype has ten or more counts. The junction differs from germline at one of its ends, possibly a read error. The V and J genes are TRBV7-2 and TRBJ2-5; 12 bases map to TRBD2. The germline CDR1 and CDR2 sequences are SGHTA and FQGNSA. The CDR3 consists of 14 residues. The CDR3 coding sequence is TGTGCCAGCAGCCCCCGGACTAGCGGGGACCAAACACACTTC. Its translation: CASSPRTSGDQTHF.

The rearrangement joins TRBV2 to TRBJ2-3; no firm D call. The length of the CDR3 is 16 residues. Per the germline V gene, CDR1 is SNHLY and CDR2 is FYNNEI. The ends were cut back, 0 bases at V and 5 bases at J, with 15 bases in the middle. CDR3 sequence reads: CASSEASTVLQDTQYF. The CDR3 coding sequence is TGTGCCAGCAGTGAAGCATCGACCGTACTGCAAGATACGCAGTATTTT.

This clonotype has only a few counts. The V call is TRBV7-4, the J call TRBJ2-3; 8 positions agree with TRBD1. The CDR3 is 17 amino acids. The V gene's germline CDR1 is SGHVT and CDR2 SQSDAQ. V dropped 7 bases and J dropped 0; count of bases not matched to a gene: 12. Written as DNA, the CDR3 is TGTGCCAGCAACATAGAAGCCGGGACAGGTAGCACAGATACGCAGTATTTT. The encoded protein is CASNIEAGTGSTDTQYF. Using reference TRBV7-4 and TRBJ2-3 for the parts outside the CDR3, the full variable domain is GAGVSQSPRYKVAKRGRDVALRCDSISGHVTLYWYRQTLGQGSEVLTYSQSDAQRDKSGRPSGRFSAERPERSVSTLKIQRTEQGDSAVYLCASNIEAGTGSTDTQYFGPGTRLTVL.

The chain uses TRBV18 and TRBJ2-1; TRBD1 matches at 11 bases. The CDR3 runs 16 residues. The trim removed 4 bases at V and 8 bases at J, leaving 10 bases unmatched. The germline V gene encodes CDR1 KGHSH and CDR2 LQKENI. The CDR3 sequence is CASSLQTSDRGHEQFF. Written as DNA, the CDR3 is TGTGCCAGCTCACTCCAAACATCGGACAGGGGGCATGAGCAGTTCTTC.

A single count supports this clonotype. This chain links TRBV7-9 with TRBJ1-2; D perhaps matches TRBD1 (5 bases). Trimming pared 6 bases from V and 2 bases from J, leaving 13 bases between. The CDR3 has 14 amino acids. Per germline, CDR1 SEHNR and CDR2 FQNEAQ (reference sequence). CDR3 DNA sequence: TGTGCCAGCAGTCCGCAGGGAGGAAACTATGGCTACACCTTC. Translating gives CASSPQGGNYGYTF.

This clonotype has ten or more counts. V gene TRBV3-1 combines with J gene TRBJ2-1, with 11 nucleotides matching TRBD2. V gave up 0 bases and J gave up 3 bases; unmatched junction bases: 1. CDR1 LGHDT and CDR2 YNNKEL come from the germline V gene (reference sequence). This CDR3 contains 16 residues. CDR3 in DNA: TGTGCCAGCAGCCAAGAGACTAGCGGGAACTACAATGAGCAGTTCTTC. Protein product: CASSQETSGNYNEQFF.

Ten or more counts support this clonotype. The chain carries TRBV7-2 and TRBJ2-5, with TRBD2 matching over 11 bases. Germline values: CDR1 SGHTA, CDR2 FQGNSA. This CDR3 comprises 15 residues. V dropped 3 bases and J dropped 3; count of bases not matched to a gene: 3. In DNA, the CDR3 is TGTGCCAGCAGCTTCACGACTAGCGGGAAAGAGACCCAGTACTTC. This gives the protein CASSFTTSGKETQYF.

This sequence joins TRBV14 and TRBJ2-1; no firm D call. Germline V gene data show CDR1 as SGHDN and CDR2 as FVKESK. V lost 4 bases and J lost 8, with 18 bases in between. The CDR3 is 15 residues long. CDR3 region: CASSRNGPVLDEQFF. CDR3 nucleotides: TGTGCCAGCAGCCGCAACGGACCAGTCTTGGATGAGCAGTTCTTC.